This is a list of T cell receptor beta chains from one sample in a study of T cells in tuberculosis. The method was immunoSEQ multiplex PCR; TCRdb's version includes in-frame clones alone and lacks a portion of them. The repertoire holds 28,000 or so clones, with roughly 89% as singletons. Specimen: PBMCs. The receptors here all came from a donor aged 10 to 29 with latent tuberculosis or without tuberculosis infection. CDR3s include the opening cysteine and the closing phenylalanine or tryptophan. The D gene is left open where the match is weak. The listing skips clone size in some rows; elsewhere it reads once, few, many or a size class.

j_call,v_call,d_call,cdr3_length,clone_size,cdr3_nt,cdr3_aa
TRBJ2-1,TRBV19,TRBD2,15,once,TGTGCCAGTAGACCCGGGGGGAGCTCCTACAATGAGCAGTTCTTC,CASRPGGSSYNEQFF
TRBJ2-7,TRBV21-1,NA,15,NA,TGTGCCAGCGCGGAGGAACGGGAGGGTTGCGACGAGCAGTACTTC,CASAEEREGCDEQYF
TRBJ1-6,TRBV15,NA,14,once,TGTGCCACCAGCAGAGAGGACAATAATTCACCCCTCCACTTT,CATSREDNNSPLHF
TRBJ1-2,TRBV9,NA,15,NA,TGTGCCAGCAGCAGAACCAGGGTACCTTTCCATGGCTACACCTTC,CASSRTRVPFHGYTF
TRBJ2-6,TRBV7-2,NA,16,NA,TGTGCCAGCAGCTTTCGTTCGGGCTCTGGGGCCAACGTCCTGACTTTC,CASSFRSGSGANVLTF
TRBJ2-7,TRBV4-3,NA,15,NA,TGCGCCAGCAGCCAAGGAACAGGGTATGGCTACGAGCAGTACTTC,CASSQGTGYGYEQYF
TRBJ2-3,TRBV12-5,TRBD2,18,NA,TGTGCTAGTGGTTTGGTAGTGACTAGCGGGCCTGGAGGAGATACGCAGTATTTT,CASGLVVTSGPGGDTQYF
TRBJ1-1,TRBV18,NA,14,NA,TGTGCCAGCTCACCACGAGGGTGGAACACTGAAGCTTTCTTT,CASSPRGWNTEAFF
TRBJ2-5,TRBV18,NA,13,NA,TGTGCCAGCTCCTCAGGGCACCAAGAGACCCAGTACTTC,CASSSGHQETQYF
TRBJ2-7,TRBV5-1,TRBD2,16,medium-sized,TGCGCCAGCAGCTTGGAGACTAGCGGGGGGTTCTACGAGCAGTACTTC,CASSLETSGGFYEQYF
TRBJ2-3,TRBV6-5,NA,11,NA,TGTGCCAGCACTAGCACAGATACGCAGTATTTT,CASTSTDTQYF
TRBJ1-3,TRBV9,TRBD1,14,NA,TGTGCCAGCAGCGTTCAGGGGGCTGGAAACACCATATATTTT,CASSVQGAGNTIYF
TRBJ1-6,TRBV7-9,TRBD1,13,NA,TGTGCCAGCAGCTTAACAGGGGAGTCACCCCTCCACTTT,CASSLTGESPLHF
TRBJ2-6,TRBV5-1,TRBD1,15,NA,TGCGCCAGCAGCTGGACAGGGACTGGGGCCAACGTCCTGACTTTC,CASSWTGTGANVLTF
TRBJ2-7,TRBV7-2,NA,14,NA,TGTGCCAGCAGCCCCGGAGCAGCGTTCTACGAGCAGTACTTC,CASSPGAAFYEQYF
TRBJ1-2,TRBV28,TRBD1,15,NA,TGTGCCAGCAGTTTAGGACAGGGGGCGAACTATGGCTACACCTTC,CASSLGQGANYGYTF
TRBJ2-7,TRBV5-6,TRBD1,14,once,TGTGCCAGCTCCACACTTCAGGGGGTCTACGAGCAGTACTTC,CASSTLQGVYEQYF
TRBJ1-6,TRBV19,TRBD1,16,NA,TGTGCCAGTAGTAGAGAGACAGGGGACTATAATTCACCCCTCCACTTT,CASSRETGDYNSPLHF
TRBJ2-3,TRBV4-1,TRBD2,19,NA,TGCGCCAGCAGCCAAGCAACCCTAGCGGGGATGTCGGGAACAGATACGCAGTATTTT,CASSQATLAGMSGTDTQYF
TRBJ1-5,TRBV27,NA,14,NA,TGTGCCAGCAGTTTATCGAGGCCCAATCAGCCCCAGCATTTT,CASSLSRPNQPQHF
TRBJ1-5,TRBV6-4,NA,13,NA,TGTGCCAGCGCCGCGGGCATAAATCAGCCCCAGCATTTT,CASAAGINQPQHF
TRBJ1-6,TRBV27,NA,16,NA,TGTGCCAGCAGTCCAGACACCCTGACAAATAATTCACCCCTCCACTTT,CASSPDTLTNNSPLHF
TRBJ2-1,TRBV12-5,TRBD2,19,NA,TGTGCTAGTGCGTATGGAGGAAGCGGGGGGGCCGTTTCGGGAAATGAGCAGTTCTTC,CASAYGGSGGAVSGNEQFF
TRBJ1-6,TRBV7-3,TRBD1,15,few,TGTGCCAGCAGTCTCGGGACAGGGGGCGTTTCACCCCTCCACTTT,CASSLGTGGVSPLHF
TRBJ1-2,TRBV20-1,NA,11,NA,TGCAGTGCTAGAGGAGGCAGCGGCTACACCTTC,CSARGGSGYTF
TRBJ2-7,TRBV12-5,NA,15,once,TGTGCTAGTGCCGAACGCGGAGGGGGCCCCTACGAGCAGTACTTC,CASAERGGGPYEQYF
TRBJ2-7,TRBV28,TRBD1,16,NA,TGTGCCAGCGGCTCCCTAGGACAGGACTCCTCCTACGAGCAGTACTTC,CASGSLGQDSSYEQYF
TRBJ2-7,TRBV13,NA,14,NA,TGTGCCAGCAGCTTAGGCGGGGAGCCCTACGAGCAGTACTTC,CASSLGGEPYEQYF
TRBJ2-7,TRBV27,NA,13,NA,TGTGCCAGCAGTCAAAACAATTACTACGAGCAGTACTTC,CASSQNNYYEQYF
TRBJ2-4,TRBV18,NA,18,NA,TGTGCCAGCTCACCACTTAGTGCCGGGTCATTGACCAAAAACATTCAGTACTTC,CASSPLSAGSLTKNIQYF
TRBJ1-1,TRBV28,TRBD1,16,NA,TGTGCCAGCAGAAACGGACAGGGGATCCCGAACACTGAAGCTTTCTTT,CASRNGQGIPNTEAFF
TRBJ1-2,TRBV5-4,NA,15,NA,TGTGCCAGCAGCTCCGTTCAGGACTCCCGCCGGGGCTACACCTTC,CASSSVQDSRRGYTF
TRBJ2-7,TRBV4-1,TRBD2,17,NA,TGCGCCAGCAGCCAGGGACTAGCGGGGGAGAGGACCTACGAGCAGTACTTC,CASSQGLAGERTYEQYF
TRBJ1-2,TRBV6-1,NA,19,NA,TGTGCCAGCAGTGAATACCCCGGACTCTCGCCCGATCCCCTCTATGGCTACACCTTC,CASSEYPGLSPDPLYGYTF
TRBJ2-1,TRBV27,NA,13,NA,TGTGCCAGCAGTCTGGACAGCTACAATGAGCAGTTCTTC,CASSLDSYNEQFF
TRBJ2-5,TRBV5-1,TRBD2,16,NA,TGCGCCAGCAGCCCCGTAGCGGGGAGGGAACAAGAGACCCAGTACTTC,CASSPVAGREQETQYF
TRBJ2-1,TRBV6-5,TRBD2,14,NA,TGTGCCAGCAGTTTCCAGGGACTAAGGAATGAGCAGTTCTTC,CASSFQGLRNEQFF
TRBJ1-4,TRBV5-1,TRBD1,14,NA,TGCGCCAGCAGTTACGGGACAGGGCATGAAAAACTGTTTTTT,CASSYGTGHEKLFF
TRBJ1-1,TRBV10-3,NA,13,NA,TGTGCCATCATGGAGGCCGAAGGCACTGAAGCTTTCTTT,CAIMEAEGTEAFF
TRBJ1-1,TRBV7-9,NA,16,NA,TGTGCCAGCAGCACGACGAGCAGGGCTAGGATCGCTGAAGCTTTCTTT,CASSTTSRARIAEAFF
TRBJ1-6,TRBV4-3,NA,16,NA,TGCGCCAGCAGCCAAGATGTGTCGGGAGGGTATTCACCCCTCCACTTT,CASSQDVSGGYSPLHF
TRBJ2-1,TRBV4-1,TRBD2,17,NA,TGCGCCAGCAGCCGCTTAGGACTAGCGGGGGTGAACAATGAGCAGTTCTTC,CASSRLGLAGVNNEQFF
TRBJ2-7,TRBV6-5,NA,15,NA,TGTGCCAGCAGTTACGCGACAGGTCTATTCGGCGAGCAGTACTTC,CASSYATGLFGEQYF
TRBJ2-5,TRBV5-1,NA,13,NA,TGCGCCAGCAGCTTGGAGGCGAGGGAGACCCAGTACTTC,CASSLEARETQYF
TRBJ1-1,TRBV6-5,TRBD1,15,NA,TGTGCCAGCAGACCCGACAGGGGGTGGAACACTGAAGCTTTCTTT,CASRPDRGWNTEAFF
TRBJ2-3,TRBV19,TRBD1,14,medium-sized,TGTGCCAGTAGTAATCTGGACAGGGCAGATACGCAGTATTTT,CASSNLDRADTQYF